This T cell receptor (beta chain) was identified in a study of T cell responses to AZD1222 COVID-19 vaccine. Study-wide results and caveats: There were mostly white British donors and more females than males, and clonal diversity was possibly underestimated.

Worth noting for this clone: Its specificity is unknown.

Per the germline V gene, CDR1 is MNHEY and CDR2 is SVGAGI. With 0 bases removed from V and 3 bases from J, the gap between germline ends came to 11 bases. The CDR3 spans 15 residues. The method was immunoSEQ multiplex PCR; TCRdb's version includes in-frame clones alone and lacks a portion of them. The sample records some 120,000 clones, 80% to 85% being singletons. The clonotype originates from an adult in good health. This material consisted of peripheral blood, taken on day 0 of AZD1222 vaccination. V is TRBV6-5 and J is TRBJ1-2; unclear D gene. CDR3 nucleotide sequence: TGTGCCAGCAGTTACTCGAGTCCACTCTACTATGGCTACACCTTC. This encodes CASSYSSPLYYGYTF.